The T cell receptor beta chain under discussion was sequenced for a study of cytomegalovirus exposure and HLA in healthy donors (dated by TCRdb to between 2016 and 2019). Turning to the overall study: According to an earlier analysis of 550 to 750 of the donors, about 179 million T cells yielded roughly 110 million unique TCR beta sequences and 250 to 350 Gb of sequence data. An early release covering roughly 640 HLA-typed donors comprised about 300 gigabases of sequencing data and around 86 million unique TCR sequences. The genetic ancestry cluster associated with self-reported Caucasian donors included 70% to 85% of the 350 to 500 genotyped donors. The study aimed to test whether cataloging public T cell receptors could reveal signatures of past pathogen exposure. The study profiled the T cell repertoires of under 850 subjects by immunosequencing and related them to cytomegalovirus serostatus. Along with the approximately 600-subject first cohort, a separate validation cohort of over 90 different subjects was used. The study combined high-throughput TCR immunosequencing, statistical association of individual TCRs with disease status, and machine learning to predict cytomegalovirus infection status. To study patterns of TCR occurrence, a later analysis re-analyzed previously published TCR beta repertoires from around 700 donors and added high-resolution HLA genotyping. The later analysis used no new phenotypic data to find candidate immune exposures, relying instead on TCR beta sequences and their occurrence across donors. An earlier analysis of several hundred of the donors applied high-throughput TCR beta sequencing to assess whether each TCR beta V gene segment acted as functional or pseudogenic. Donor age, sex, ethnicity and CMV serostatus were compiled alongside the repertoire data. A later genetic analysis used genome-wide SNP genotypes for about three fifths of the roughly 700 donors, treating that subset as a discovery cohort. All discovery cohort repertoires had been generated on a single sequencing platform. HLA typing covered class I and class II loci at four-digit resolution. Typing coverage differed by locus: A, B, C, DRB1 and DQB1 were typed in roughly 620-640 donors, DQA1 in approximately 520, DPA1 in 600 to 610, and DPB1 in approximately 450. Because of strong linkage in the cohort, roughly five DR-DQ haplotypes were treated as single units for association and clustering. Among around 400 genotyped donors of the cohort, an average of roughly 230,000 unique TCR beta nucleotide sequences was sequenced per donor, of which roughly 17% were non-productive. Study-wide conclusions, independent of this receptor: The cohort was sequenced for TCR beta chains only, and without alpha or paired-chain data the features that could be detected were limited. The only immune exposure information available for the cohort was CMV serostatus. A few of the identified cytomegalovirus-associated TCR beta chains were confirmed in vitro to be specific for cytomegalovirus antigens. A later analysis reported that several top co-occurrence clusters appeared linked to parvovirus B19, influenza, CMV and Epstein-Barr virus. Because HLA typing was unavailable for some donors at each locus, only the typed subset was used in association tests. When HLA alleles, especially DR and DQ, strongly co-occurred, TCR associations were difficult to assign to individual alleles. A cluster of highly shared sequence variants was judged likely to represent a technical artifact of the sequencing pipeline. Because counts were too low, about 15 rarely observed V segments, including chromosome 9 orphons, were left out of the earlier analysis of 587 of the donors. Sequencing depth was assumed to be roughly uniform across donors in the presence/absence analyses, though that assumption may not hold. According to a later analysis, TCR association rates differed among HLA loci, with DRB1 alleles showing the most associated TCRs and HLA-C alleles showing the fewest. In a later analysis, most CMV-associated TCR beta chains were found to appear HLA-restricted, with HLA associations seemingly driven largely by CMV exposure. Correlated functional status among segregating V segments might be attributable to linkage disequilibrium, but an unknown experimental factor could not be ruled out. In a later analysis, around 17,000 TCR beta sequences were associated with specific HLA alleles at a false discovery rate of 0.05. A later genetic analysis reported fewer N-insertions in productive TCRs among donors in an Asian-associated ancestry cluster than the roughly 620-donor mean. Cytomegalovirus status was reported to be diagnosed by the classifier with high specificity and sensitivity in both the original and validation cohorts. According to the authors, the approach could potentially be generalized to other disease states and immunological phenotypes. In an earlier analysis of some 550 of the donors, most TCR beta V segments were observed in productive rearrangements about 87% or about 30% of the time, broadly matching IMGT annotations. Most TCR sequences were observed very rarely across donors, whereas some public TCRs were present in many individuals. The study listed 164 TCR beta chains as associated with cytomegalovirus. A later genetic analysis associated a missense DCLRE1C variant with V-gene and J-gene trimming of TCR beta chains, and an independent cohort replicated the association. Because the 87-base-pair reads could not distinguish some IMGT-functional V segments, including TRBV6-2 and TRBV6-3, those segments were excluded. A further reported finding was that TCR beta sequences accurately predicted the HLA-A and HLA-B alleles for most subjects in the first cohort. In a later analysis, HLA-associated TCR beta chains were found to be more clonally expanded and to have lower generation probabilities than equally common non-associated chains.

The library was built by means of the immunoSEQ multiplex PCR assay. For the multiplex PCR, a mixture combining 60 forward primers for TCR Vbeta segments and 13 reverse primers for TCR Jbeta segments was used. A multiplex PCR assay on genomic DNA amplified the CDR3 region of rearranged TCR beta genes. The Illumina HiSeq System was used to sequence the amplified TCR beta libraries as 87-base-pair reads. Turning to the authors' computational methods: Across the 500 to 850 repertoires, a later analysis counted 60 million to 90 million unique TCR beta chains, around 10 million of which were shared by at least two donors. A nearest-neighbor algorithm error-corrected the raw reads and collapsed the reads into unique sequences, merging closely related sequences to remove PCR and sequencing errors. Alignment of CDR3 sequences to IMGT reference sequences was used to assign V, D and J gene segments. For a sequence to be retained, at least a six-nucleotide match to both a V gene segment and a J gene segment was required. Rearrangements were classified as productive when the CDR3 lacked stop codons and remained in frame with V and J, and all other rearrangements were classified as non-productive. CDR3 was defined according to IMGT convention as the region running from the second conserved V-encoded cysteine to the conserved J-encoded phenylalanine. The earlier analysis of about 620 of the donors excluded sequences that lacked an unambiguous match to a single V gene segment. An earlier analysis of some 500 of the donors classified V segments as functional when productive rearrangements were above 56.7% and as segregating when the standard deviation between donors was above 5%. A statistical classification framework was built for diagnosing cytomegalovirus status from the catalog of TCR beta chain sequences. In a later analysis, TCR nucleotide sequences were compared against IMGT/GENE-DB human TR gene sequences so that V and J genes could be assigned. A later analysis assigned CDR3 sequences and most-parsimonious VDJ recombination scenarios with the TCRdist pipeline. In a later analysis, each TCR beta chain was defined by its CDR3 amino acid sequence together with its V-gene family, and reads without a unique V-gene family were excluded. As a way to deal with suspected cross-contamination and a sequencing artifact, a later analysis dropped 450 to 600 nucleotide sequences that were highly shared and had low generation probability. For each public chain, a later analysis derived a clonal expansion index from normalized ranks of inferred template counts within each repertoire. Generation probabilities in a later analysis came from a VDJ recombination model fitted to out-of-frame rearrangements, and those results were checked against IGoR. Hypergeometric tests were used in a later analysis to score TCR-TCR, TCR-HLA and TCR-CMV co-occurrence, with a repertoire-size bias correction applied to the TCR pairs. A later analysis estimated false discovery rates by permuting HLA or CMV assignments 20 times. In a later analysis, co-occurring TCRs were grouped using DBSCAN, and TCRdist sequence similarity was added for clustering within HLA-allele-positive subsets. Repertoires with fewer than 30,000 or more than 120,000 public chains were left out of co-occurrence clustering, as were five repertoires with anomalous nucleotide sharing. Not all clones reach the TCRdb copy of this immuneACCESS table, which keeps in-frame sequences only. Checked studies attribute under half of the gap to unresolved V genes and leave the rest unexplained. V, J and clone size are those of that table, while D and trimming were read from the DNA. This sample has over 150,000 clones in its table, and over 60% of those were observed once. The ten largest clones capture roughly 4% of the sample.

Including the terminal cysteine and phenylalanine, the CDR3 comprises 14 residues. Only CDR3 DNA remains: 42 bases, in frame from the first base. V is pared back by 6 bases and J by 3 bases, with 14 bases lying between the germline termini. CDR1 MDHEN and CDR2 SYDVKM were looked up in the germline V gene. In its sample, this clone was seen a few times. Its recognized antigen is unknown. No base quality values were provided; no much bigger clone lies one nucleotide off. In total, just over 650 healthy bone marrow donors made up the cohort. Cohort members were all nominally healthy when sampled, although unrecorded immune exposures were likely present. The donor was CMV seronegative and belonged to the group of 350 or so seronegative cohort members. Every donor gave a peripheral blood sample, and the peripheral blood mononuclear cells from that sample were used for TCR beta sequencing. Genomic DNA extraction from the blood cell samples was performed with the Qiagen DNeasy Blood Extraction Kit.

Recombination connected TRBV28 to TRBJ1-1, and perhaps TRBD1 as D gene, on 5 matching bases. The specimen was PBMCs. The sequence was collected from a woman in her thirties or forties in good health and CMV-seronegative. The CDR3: CASRLTTAYTEAFF. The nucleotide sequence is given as TGTGCCAGCAGGCTAACGACAGCCTACACTGAAGCTTTCTTT.